The sequence of this T cell receptor (beta chain) was determined in a study of blood T cell repertoires in COVID-19. Germline CDR1 LNHDA, CDR2 SQIVND (reference sequence). CDR3 length: 16 amino acids. V shed 3 bases and J 4 bases; nucleotides not matched to a gene: 6. Measured with immunoSEQ multiplex PCR; TCRdb has only the in-frame clones, and not every one. The sample lists about 240,000 clones; 75% to 85% were seen once. This clonotype was obtained from a woman aged 55-70 years with active or convalescent COVID-19. Sequencing was carried out using peripheral blood. The chain couples TRBV19 to TRBJ2-3; TRBD2 matches at 11 bases. The CDR3 is CASSIQLAGASDTQYF. In DNA, the CDR3 is TGTGCCAGTAGTATTCAACTAGCGGGGGCTTCAGATACGCAGTATTTT.